Below are 19 T cell receptor beta chains sequenced from a single sample in a study of T cell responses to AZD1222 COVID-19 vaccine. Here immunoSEQ multiplex PCR was the method, and the copy in TCRdb shows in-frame clones only, minus some. Among about 100,000 clones listed, approximately 84% were seen once. This specimen was peripheral blood, taken on day 0 of AZD1222 vaccination. The source of these receptors is an adult in good health.

This clone appeared once. The CDR3 region has the DNA TGTGCCATCAAGGGACAGGGAGCCTACGAGCAGTACTTC. Protein: CAIKGQGAYEQYF. V is TRBV10-3 and J is TRBJ2-7; 9 bases are shared with TRBD1. V was pared by 7 bases and J by 2 bases, with 3 bases of the junction left unmatched. This CDR3 comprises 13 residues. The germline V gene encodes CDR1 ENHRY and CDR2 SYGVKD.

V usage is TRBV28 and J usage is TRBJ2-5; D possibly uses TRBD1 or TRBD2 (5 bases each). With 6 bases removed from V and 5 bases from J, the gap between germline ends came to 13 bases. Germline values: CDR1 MDHEN, CDR2 SYDVKM. The CDR3 contains 13 residues. In nucleotides, the CDR3 is TGTGCCAGCAGGGACCAGGGACGGGAGACCCAGTACTTC. It encodes CASRDQGRETQYF.

V and J are TRBV3-1 (or the pseudogene TRBV3-2) and TRBJ2-7, with TRBD2 matching 9 bases. V gave up 0 bases and J gave up 0 bases; unmatched junction bases: 9. CDR3 length: 18 amino acids. Germline CDR1 is LGHDT and CDR2 is YNNKEL (reference sequence). The CDR3 protein is CASSQDPSGRFSSYEQYF. The CDR3 DNA sequence: TGTGCCAGCAGCCAAGATCCCAGCGGGAGGTTCAGCTCCTACGAGCAGTACTTC.

CDR3 sequence: CAISLGLAESTDTQYF. CDR3 DNA sequence: TGTGCCATTTCCCTTGGACTAGCAGAAAGCACAGATACGCAGTATTTT. V and J are TRBV10-3 and TRBJ2-3; 8 bases agree with TRBD2. This CDR3 has 16 amino acids. V gave up 9 bases and J gave up 0 bases; unmatched junction bases: 11. Germline V lookup: CDR1 ENHRY, CDR2 SYGVKD.

The V gene is TRBV4-1, the J gene TRBJ2-2; 10 nucleotides line up with TRBD2. Germline CDR1 reads MGHRA; CDR2 reads YSYEKL. CDR3 length: 17 residues. The J segment lost 6 bases and the V segment lost 1 base, leaving 8 bases of the junction unmatched. The CDR3 spells CASSQALAGVLSGELFF. The CDR3, as DNA: TGCGCCAGCAGCCAAGCGCTAGCGGGAGTTCTCTCCGGGGAGCTGTTTTTT.

The chain has TRBV3-1 (or the pseudogene TRBV3-2) and TRBJ1-2; D possibly corresponds to TRBD1 (5 bases). CDR3 length: 17 residues. The V and J ends lost 1 base and 3 bases respectively, with 18 bases between them. The germline V gene has CDR1 LGHDT and CDR2 YNNKEL (reference sequence). Here the CDR3 DNA reads TGTGCCAGCAGCCAAGTTGGGGGTGGTGGAGGATACTATGGCTACACCTTC. It translates to CASSQVGGGGGYYGYTF.

The rearrangement links TRBV19 to TRBJ2-7; the match to TRBD1 covers 7 bases. V lost 7 bases and J lost 0; bases outside the gene matches: 21. Per germline, CDR1 LNHDA and CDR2 SQIVND (reference sequence). There are 19 residues in the CDR3. Written as DNA, the CDR3 is TGTGCCAGTACTCGAATGGGACAGCCGTCACTGTCCTTCTCCTACGAGCAGTACTTC. Translation gives CASTRMGQPSLSFSYEQYF.

V and J are TRBV19 and TRBJ1-1; 7 positions match TRBD1. The germline V gene has CDR1 LNHDA and CDR2 SQIVND (reference sequence). The V and J ends lost 1 base and 5 bases, in that order; junction bases with no gene match: 7. The CDR3 totals 15 residues. CDR3 amino acids: CASSIVETGKTEAFF. DNA of the CDR3: TGTGCCAGTAGTATAGTCGAGACAGGGAAGACTGAAGCTTTCTTT.

This sequence joins TRBV6-2 or TRBV6-3 and TRBJ1-2, with D uncertain. Germline values: CDR1 MNHEY, CDR2 SVGEGT. Trimming removed 3 bases from V and 2 bases from J, with 7 bases in between. CDR3 length: 13 residues. CDR3 DNA sequence: TGTGCCAGCAGTTATTCTGTAAACTATGGCTACACCTTC. Translation gives CASSYSVNYGYTF.

The chain links TRBV11-3 to TRBJ1-6; 10 bases map to TRBD1. The V gene's germline CDR1 is SGHNT and CDR2 YENEEA. The CDR3 length is 15 residues. The V gene end was trimmed by 4 bases and the J gene end by 8 bases; junction bases not matched to a gene: 5. As DNA, the CDR3 is TGTGCCAGCAGCTCCAGGGGGACAGGGGATTCACCCCTCCACTTT. Residues: CASSSRGTGDSPLHF.

This clone has just one count. The rearrangement joins TRBV5-5 to TRBJ2-3, with a possible D match to TRBD1 (5 bases). V lost 0 bases and J 2 bases, leaving 10 bases between the germline ends. Germline lookup yields CDR1 SGHKS and CDR2 YYEKEE (reference sequence). This CDR3 has 15 amino acids. CDR3 bases: TGTGCCAGCAGCTTGGCCAGGGTGAACACAGATACGCAGTATTTT. It specifies CASSLARVNTDTQYF.

This rearrangement joins TRBV12-3 or TRBV12-4 to TRBJ2-7; 8 bases align to TRBD1. The V segment lost 10 bases and the J segment 0 bases; nucleotides outside the gene matches: 5. The CDR3 is 13 amino acids. In DNA, the CDR3 is TGTGCCACCCGACAGGGGACCTCCTACGAGCAGTACTTC. Translating it yields CATRQGTSYEQYF.

This clone was detected a few times. The chain carries TRBV7-3 and TRBJ2-2, with D perhaps matching TRBD1 (5 bases). The CDR3 length is 14 residues. CDR1 is SGHTA, CDR2 FQGTGA, per germline. V was trimmed by 5 bases and J by 2 bases, leaving 9 bases between them. The CDR3 region has the DNA TGTGCCAGCAGCCACGACAGTAACACCGGGGAGCTGTTTTTT. Residues: CASSHDSNTGELFF.

The V gene is TRBV18, the J gene TRBJ1-5, with D perhaps TRBD1 (5 bases). The CDR3 has 13 residues. Trimming cost V 2 bases and J 5 bases, with 7 bases left between them. Germline V gene data show CDR1 as KGHSH and CDR2 as LQKENI. The CDR3 DNA sequence: TGTGCCAGCTCACCAGGGGGAGATCAGCCCCAGCATTTT. Amino acids: CASSPGGDQPQHF.

This clone has a handful of counts. The V gene is TRBV18, the J gene TRBJ1-6; D call uncertain. Germline CDR1 KGHSH, CDR2 LQKENI. The CDR3 consists of 15 residues. Trimming stripped 3 bases from V and 1 base from J, with 7 bases between. CDR3 coding DNA: TGTGCCAGCTCACCCCGAGCGTCCTATAATTCACCCCTCCACTTT. Translation gives CASSPRASYNSPLHF.

This clone was observed a few times. The rearrangement joins TRBV3-1 (or the pseudogene TRBV3-2) to TRBJ1-2, with D maybe TRBD1 (5 bases). V was clipped by 4 bases and J by 2 bases, with 17 bases between them. Germline assignment: CDR1 LGHDT and CDR2 YNNKEL (reference sequence). The CDR3 is made up of 16 amino acids. Here the CDR3 reads CASSPVGGGSNYGYTF. In nucleotides, the CDR3 is TGTGCCAGCAGCCCCGTTGGGGGAGGCAGCAACTATGGCTACACCTTC.

The chain has TRBV19 and TRBJ2-5; TRBD1 might be the D (6 bases). Deletions cut 5 bases from V and 2 bases from J, with 12 bases between. Germline CDR1 and CDR2: LNHDA and SQIVND (reference sequence). This CDR3 is 14 amino acids long. In nucleotides, the CDR3 is TGTGCCAGTAGTCGAGGACAGCAACAAGAGACCCAGTACTTC. Translating it yields CASSRGQQQETQYF.

V is TRBV5-1 and J is TRBJ2-3; possibly TRBD2 for D (6 bases). V was cut by 2 bases and J by 0 bases, with 10 bases left in between. The length of the CDR3 is 15 residues. CDR1 is SGHRS, CDR2 YFSETQ, per germline. The CDR3 coding sequence is TGCGCCAGCAGCTTAAGTGGGACTAGCACAGATACGCAGTATTTT. Protein product: CASSLSGTSTDTQYF.

This clone came up once. The chain has TRBV15 and TRBJ1-1; D uncertain. CDR3 length: 11 amino acids. Trimming took 2 bases from V and 8 from J, leaving 6 bases between them. The germline V gene encodes CDR1 LNHNV and CDR2 YYDKDF (reference sequence). The CDR3: CATSRIREAFF. The DNA of the CDR3 is TGTGCCACCAGCAGAATAAGAGAAGCTTTCTTT.